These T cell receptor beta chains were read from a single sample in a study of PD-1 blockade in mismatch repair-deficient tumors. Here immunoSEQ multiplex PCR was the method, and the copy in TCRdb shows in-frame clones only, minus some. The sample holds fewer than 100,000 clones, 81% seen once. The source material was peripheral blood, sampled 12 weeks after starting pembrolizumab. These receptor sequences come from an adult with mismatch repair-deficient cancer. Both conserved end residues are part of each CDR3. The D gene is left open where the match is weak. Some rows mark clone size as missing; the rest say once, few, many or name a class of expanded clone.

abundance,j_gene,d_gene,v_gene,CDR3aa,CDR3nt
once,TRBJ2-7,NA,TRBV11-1,CASSPVAYSYEQYF,TGTGCCAGCAGCCCTGTGGCCTACTCCTACGAGCAGTACTTC
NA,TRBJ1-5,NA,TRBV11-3,CASSPSPNQPQHF,TGTGCCAGCAGCCCCTCACCCAATCAGCCCCAGCATTTT
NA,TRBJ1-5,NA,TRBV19,CASSIGRQANQPQHF,TGTGCCAGTAGTATAGGTCGACAGGCTAATCAGCCCCAGCATTTT
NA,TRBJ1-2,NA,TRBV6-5,CASSRQLLDYGYTF,TGTGCCAGCAGTCGACAGCTTCTAGACTATGGCTACACCTTC
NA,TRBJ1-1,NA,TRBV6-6,CASTETTEAFF,TGTGCCAGTACAGAAACCACTGAAGCTTTCTTT
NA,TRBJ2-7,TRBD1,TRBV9,CASSEGQNTEQYF,TGTGCCAGCAGCGAGGGACAGAACACCGAGCAGTACTTC
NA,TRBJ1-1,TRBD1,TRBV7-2,CASSLVAGGSFNTEAFF,TGTGCCAGCAGCTTAGTGGCAGGGGGCTCGTTCAACACTGAAGCTTTCTTT
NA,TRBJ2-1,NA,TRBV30,CAWSVSGTYNEQFF,TGTGCCTGGAGTGTGTCCGGTACCTACAATGAGCAGTTCTTC
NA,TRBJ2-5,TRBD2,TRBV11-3,CASSLGSGNVYETQYF,TGTGCCAGCAGCTTGGGTAGCGGGAACGTTTATGAGACCCAGTACTTC
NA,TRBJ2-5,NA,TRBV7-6,CASSPAASSGTQYF,TGTGCCAGCAGCCCGGCGGCCAGCTCTGGGACCCAGTACTTC
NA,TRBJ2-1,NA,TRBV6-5,CASRKTSHEQFF,TGTGCCAGCAGAAAAACTAGTCATGAGCAGTTCTTC
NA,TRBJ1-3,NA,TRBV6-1,CASSPKPDGNTIYF,TGTGCCAGCAGTCCTAAACCGGACGGAAACACCATATATTTT
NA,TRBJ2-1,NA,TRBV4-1,CASSQRTRNEQFF,TGCGCCAGCAGCCAAAGGACGAGAAATGAGCAGTTCTTC
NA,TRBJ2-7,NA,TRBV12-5,CASGLALRWDTGGVAGASYEQYF,TGTGCTAGTGGTTTGGCATTACGATGGGACACCGGTGGGGTTGCCGGGGCCTCCTACGAGCAGTACTTC
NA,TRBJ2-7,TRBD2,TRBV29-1,CSVEDTGTSSYEQYF,TGCAGCGTTGAAGACACCGGGACTAGCAGTTACGAGCAGTACTTC
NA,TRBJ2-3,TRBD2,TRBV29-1,CSVEEAGGTDTQYF,TGCAGCGTTGAAGAGGCGGGGGGCACAGATACGCAGTATTTT
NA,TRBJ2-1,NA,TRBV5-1,CASSLAGRNEQFF,TGCGCCAGCAGCTTGGCGGGGAGGAATGAGCAGTTCTTC
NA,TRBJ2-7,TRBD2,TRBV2,CASSGTSGHEQYF,TGTGCCAGCAGTGGGACTAGCGGGCACGAGCAGTACTTC
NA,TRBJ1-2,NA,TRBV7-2,CASSYGLNGYTF,TGTGCCAGCAGCTACGGGCTGAATGGCTACACCTTC
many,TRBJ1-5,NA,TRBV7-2,CASSPRWTGDQPQHF,TGTGCCAGCAGCCCACGCTGGACCGGAGATCAGCCCCAGCATTTT